Sequencing of this T cell receptor (beta chain) was carried out in a study of blood T cells in healthy people across ages. Findings and caveats of the study: Naive CD4+ cells and diversity were both higher in long-lived donors than in aged donors. With age, beta diversity per million T cells declined roughly linearly, significantly by approximately 40.

Regarding this clonotype: The antigen is unknown.

Then a second PCR, running roughly 7 to 11 cycles, was carried out with a sample-barcoded 5' primer and a J-beta primer mix. Each cDNA molecule received a tag from a template-switch adaptor that had 12 random nucleotides. Via MiXCR, TCRdb re-called the 5' RACE reads, giving one row per CDR3 protein. The table records 1,500,000 or so distinct CDR3 sequences, 42% of them present only once. The authors isolated at least 6.5 million PBMCs per sample. This receptor was taken from a woman between 18 and 29 years old in good health. Sequenced material: blood.

CDR3 coding DNA: TGTGCCAGCAGCGCATATACTAATGAAAAACTGTTTTTT. As protein: CASSAYTNEKLFF. The chain employs TRBV7-2 and TRBJ1-4, with D uncertain. In germline, CDR1 is SGHTA, CDR2 FQGNSA. The CDR3 is made up of 13 amino acids. V was cut by 5 bases and J by 2 bases, with 6 bases left in between.